This T cell receptor (beta chain) was found in a study of regulatory T cells in long-lasting Graves disease. This clonotype appeared many times. Indicated time point: newly diagnosed GD, antithyroid drugs for less than 3 months. PBMCs provided the RNA from which the TCR library was made. This CDR3 has 15 amino acids. V shed 0 bases and J shed 9 bases, with 15 bases lying between them. The germline gives CDR1 LGHNA, CDR2 YSLEER. Arm-PCR of CDR3 regions and iRepertoire HTBI primers were used to build TCR beta libraries. TCRdb redid the calling of the multiplex PCR reads with MiXCR, one entry per CDR3 protein. Among 200,000 to 250,000 distinct CDR3 sequences listed, just over 20% were seen once.

The chain recombines TRBV4-3 with TRBJ2-1; D possibly corresponds to TRBD2 (5 bases). The source was peripheral blood mononuclear cells (PBMCs), collected at new diagnosis, from a patient treated with antithyroid drugs. The clonotype was recovered from a female donor with Graves disease. The CDR3 sequence: CASSQEEFGGTEQFF. CDR3 in DNA: TGCGCCAGCAGCCAAGAAGAGTTCGGAGGTACTGAGCAGTTCTTC.